This TCR beta chain was retrieved from a study of identical twins. MiXCR was run by TCRdb on the 5' RACE reads, yielding one entry per CDR3 protein. In the table there are hundreds of thousands of distinct CDR3 sequences, about 8.3% of which are singletons. Germline V lookup: CDR1 DFQATT, CDR2 SNEGSKA (reference sequence). Unmatched junction bases numbered 10, after V lost 3 bases and J lost 8 bases. This CDR3 is 15 amino acids long. Whole-study findings and limits: Invariant MAIT and iNKT cells are populations that could partly confound zero-insertion analyses. Carriage of fewer insertions was seen in abundant cord blood beta clonotypes, whereas memory repertoires showed none.

This clonotype was observed a few times. No antigen is known for it. The sample was also reused in another study, on yellow fever vaccine responses in identical twins.

Sequenced material: memory (CD45RO+) T cells sorted from blood. The chain couples TRBV20-1 to TRBJ2-1; 10 nucleotides line up with TRBD2. This TCR was sampled from a woman aged 18 to 35 in good health. The CDR3 bases are TGCAGTGCTAGTGTTGCAGCGGGAGGGCCGGATGAGCAGTTCTTC. Amino acid sequence: CSASVAAGGPDEQFF.